Listed below are T cell receptor beta chains from one sample, sequenced in a study of identical twins. Using its own MiXCR run on the 5' RACE reads, TCRdb lists one record per CDR3 protein. Of around 1.7 million distinct CDR3 sequences detected, around a third appear once; the ten largest clones hold more than 0.25%. The material sequenced was cord blood. Source of these receptors: a newborn girl in good health. The CDR3 runs from the conserved cysteine through the conserved F or W. A D gene is named only where the DNA matches it firmly. Clone size is stated in some rows and not others, as once, few, many or a class when expanded.

clone size	V gene	D gene	J gene	CDR3 length	CDR3 protein	CDR3 DNA
.	TRBV20-1	.	TRBJ2-3	14	CSAREAYTHPTQYF	TGCAGTGCTAGAGAGGCCTATACCCACCCTACGCAGTATTTT
.	TRBV13	TRBD2	TRBJ2-1	15	CASNRAQLASHEQFF	TGTGCCAGTAATAGAGCCCAACTAGCGAGCCATGAGCAGTTCTTC
many	TRBV5-1	.	TRBJ2-7	15	CASSFPGASSYEQYF	TGCGCCAGCAGCTTTCCAGGGGCAAGCTCCTACGAGCAGTACTTC
many	TRBV20-1	TRBD1	TRBJ2-7	15	CSARVKGQGPYEQYF	TGCAGTGCTAGAGTCAAGGGACAGGGCCCCTACGAGCAGTACTTC
.	TRBV5-1	.	TRBJ1-1	13	CASSPDLYTEAFF	TGCGCCAGCAGCCCGGACCTATACACTGAAGCTTTCTTT
.	TRBV20-1	.	TRBJ2-1	16	CSAPSGFELYYNEQFF	TGCAGTGCCCCCTCCGGATTCGAGCTTTACTACAATGAGCAGTTCTTC
.	TRBV2	TRBD2	TRBJ2-5	15	CASRSTSGVQETQYF	TGTGCCAGCAGATCCACTAGCGGGGTGCAAGAGACCCAGTACTTC
.	TRBV15	TRBD2	TRBJ2-1	16	CATSREPSGGGDEQFF	TGTGCCACCAGCAGAGAGCCTAGCGGGGGCGGGGATGAGCAGTTCTTC
.	TRBV2	TRBD1	TRBJ2-1	16	CASRDGQGWGNNEQFF	TGTGCCAGCAGAGACGGACAGGGATGGGGGAACAATGAGCAGTTCTTC
.	TRBV7-2	TRBD2	TRBJ2-3	17	CASSPLAGVVGTDTQYF	TGTGCCAGCAGCCCCCTAGCGGGAGTTGTGGGCACAGATACGCAGTATTTT
once	TRBV5-1	TRBD2	TRBJ2-1	16	CASSLQSGTSAYEQFF	TGCGCCAGCAGCCTCCAATCCGGGACTAGCGCCTACGAGCAGTTCTTC
few	TRBV20-1	TRBD1	TRBJ1-2	15	CSAPASGQGYYGYTF	TGCAGTGCTCCCGCGAGTGGACAGGGCTACTATGGCTACACCTTC
few	TRBV2	TRBD2	TRBJ2-5	14	CATTSGTSQETQYF	TGTGCCACAACTAGCGGGACTTCCCAAGAGACCCAGTACTTC
.	TRBV10-2	TRBD1	TRBJ2-5	14	CASSEPRQGETQYF	TGCGCCAGCAGTGAGCCGCGACAGGGAGAGACCCAGTACTTC
.	TRBV18	.	TRBJ1-6	14	CASSPQGDNSPPHF	TGTGCCAGCTCACCACAGGGAGATAATTCACCCCCCCACTTT
.	TRBV5-1	TRBD2	TRBJ2-3	16	CASRNPSGAATDTQYF	TGCGCCAGCCGGAACCCAAGCGGGGCCGCCACAGATACGCAGTATTTT
.	TRBV4-1	TRBD1	TRBJ1-1	15	CASSPFRQGDTEAFF	TGCGCCAGCAGCCCATTTCGACAGGGGGACACTGAAGCTTTCTTT
.	TRBV4-1	.	TRBJ1-1	16	CASSQARGFPNTEAFF	TGCGCCAGCAGCCAAGCTCGGGGATTTCCGAACACTGAAGCTTTCTTT
few	TRBV28	.	TRBJ1-2	13	CASSLFESYGYTF	TGTGCCAGCAGTTTATTCGAAAGCTATGGCTACACCTTC
many	TRBV5-1	TRBD1	TRBJ1-5	15	CASSPGTGDNQPQHF	TGTGCCAGCAGCCCCGGGACAGGGGATAATCAGCCCCAGCATTTT
.	TRBV4-2	TRBD1	TRBJ1-2	16	CASSLLPGQDNYGYTF	TGTGCCAGCAGCCTCCTACCGGGACAGGACAACTATGGCTACACCTTC
few	TRBV20-1	TRBD2	TRBJ2-1	14	CGAPLLAWDNEQFF	TGCGGTGCGCCACTACTAGCGTGGGACAATGAGCAGTTCTTC
.	TRBV5-5	TRBD2	TRBJ2-1	16	CASSLLLGLATPIKFF	TGTGCCAGCAGCTTGTTGTTGGGACTAGCTACTCCAATAAAGTTCTTC
.	TRBV29-1	.	TRBJ1-6	13	CSARQDYNSPLHF	TGCAGCGCCCGACAGGACTATAATTCACCCCTCCACTTT
.	TRBV10-3	.	TRBJ2-5	19	CAISESSGIGGYPSGTQYF	TGTGCCATCAGTGAGTCATCGGGGATAGGGGGATACCCCTCTGGGACCCAGTACTTC
few	TRBV20-1	.	TRBJ1-4	14	CSARDGGGNEKLFF	TGCAGTGCTAGAGATGGGGGGGGGAATGAAAAACTGTTTTTT
many	TRBV12-3/TRBV12-4	.	TRBJ2-5	14	CASSFGGAQETQYF	TGTGCCAGCAGTTTTGGGGGGGCCCAAGAGACCCAGTACTTC
.	TRBV7-9	TRBD1	TRBJ2-1	17	CASGLTLRDRSNRSAFF	TGTGCCAGCGGCTTAACCCTCCGGGACAGAAGTAATCGTTCGGCGTTCTTC
.	TRBV6-1	.	TRBJ2-5	14	CASSVLGAWETQYF	TGTGCCAGCAGTGTTTTGGGGGCGTGGGAGACCCAGTACTTC
.	TRBV7-8	.	TRBJ1-3	16	CASSFEGYGSGNTIYF	TGTGCCAGCAGCTTCGAGGGTTATGGTTCTGGAAACACCATATATTTT
.	TRBV6-5	.	TRBJ1-1	10	CASSMSEAFF	TGTGCCAGCAGCATGTCCGAAGCTTTCTTT
.	TRBV20-1	TRBD1	TRBJ1-2	14	CSTLPGTEDYGYTF	TGCAGTACCCTTCCCGGGACAGAAGACTATGGCTACACCTTC
.	TRBV27	.	TRBJ1-5	13	CASSGGLHQPQHF	TGTGCCAGCAGTGGAGGGCTTCATCAGCCCCAGCATTTT
.	TRBV20-1	.	TRBJ2-3	15	CSARDGEKGTDTQYF	TGCAGTGCTAGAGACGGGGAGAAGGGTACAGATACGCAGTATTTT
few	TRBV20-1	.	TRBJ1-5	12	CSASRDNQPQHF	TGCAGTGCTAGCCGGGACAATCAGCCCCAGCATTTT
.	TRBV27	.	TRBJ2-7	15	CASSVEGRGLYEQYF	TGTGCCAGCAGTGTAGAGGGACGGGGCCTCTACGAGCAGTACTTC
.	TRBV10-3	TRBD2	TRBJ2-7	14	CAISLGLAGGEQYF	TGTGCCATCAGTCTTGGACTAGCGGGAGGCGAGCAGTACTTC
.	TRBV6-6	TRBD2	TRBJ2-5	16	CASSSRTSGRQETQYF	TGTGCCAGCAGTTCGCGGACTAGCGGGAGGCAAGAGACCCAGTACTTC
many	TRBV6-5	.	TRBJ2-3	15	CASSTRAVGTDTQYF	TGTGCCAGCAGTACAAGGGCTGTCGGCACAGATACGCAGTATTTT
few	TRBV7-2	.	TRBJ1-2	14	CASGPEDLNYGYTF	TGTGCCAGCGGCCCAGAGGACCTTAACTATGGCTACACCTTC
.	TRBV4-1	.	TRBJ1-1	12	CASSHIQGEAFF	TGCGCCAGCAGCCATATACAGGGCGAAGCTTTCTTT
many	TRBV5-6	TRBD2	TRBJ2-1	15	CASSLLAGGFNEQFF	TGTGCCAGCTCCCTACTAGCGGGAGGCTTCAATGAGCAGTTCTTC
.	TRBV4-2	TRBD2	TRBJ2-5	15	CASSQRDYQTHPKYF	TGTGCCAGCAGCCAAAGGGACTACCAAACGCATCCAAAGTACTTC
.	TRBV12-3/TRBV12-4	.	TRBJ2-3	15	CASSLTLASTDTQYF	TGTGCCAGCAGCCTAACTCTAGCTAGCACAGATACGCAGTATTTT